This T cell receptor (beta chain) comes out of a study of blood T cell repertoires in COVID-19. At the level of the study: Acute-phase and convalescent COVID-19 samples originated in the United States, Italy and Spain.

As originally analysed: For nucleated cells, counts were estimated from reference gene primer amplification. Assay: immunoSEQ multiplex PCR; the TCRdb copy retains only in-frame clones and omits some. D and trimming were read from the DNA, whereas the V and J calls and clone size are those reported in that table. Among a few hundred thousand clones listed, 85% were seen once. Germline-derived CDR1 and CDR2 are MNHEY and SMNVEV (reference sequence). V dropped 6 bases and J dropped 1; count of bases not matched to a gene: 8. The CDR3 contains 15 residues. Sequencing used peripheral blood. This TCR was sampled from a man aged 45-60 years with active or convalescent COVID-19. The chain is built from TRBV27 and TRBJ2-5; 7 positions match TRBD2. CDR3 DNA: TGTGCCAGCAGCTTCCAGGGAGGGTTCCAAGAGACCCAGTACTTC. Its translation is CASSFQGGFQETQYF.